One sample yielded the 7 T cell receptor beta chains listed below, sequenced in a study of vaccination and CD4 T cells after COVID-19. These receptors' antigens are unknown. CD4+ T cells that had been cultured provided DNA sequenced with the Oncomine TCR Beta short-read assay. TCRdb re-called the PCR reads with MiXCR, one entry per CDR3 protein. The data contain about 3,500 distinct CDR3 sequences, roughly 44% of them seen just once; the ten biggest clones take up roughly 45%. Treatment reported: roughly 11-day PBMC culture with coronavirus spike peptide pools or control peptides (ViraFEST assay). Sequenced material: CD4+ T cells from blood, cultured in vitro. The source of these receptors is a human donor who had recovered from COVID-19.

The chain combines TRBV5-1 with TRBJ1-1, with 8 bases aligning to TRBD1. The V segment lost 4 bases and the J segment 2 bases; nucleotides outside the gene matches: 7. Per germline, CDR1 SGHRS and CDR2 YFSETQ. CDR3 length: 15 residues. The chain's CDR3 is CASSPQGQGNTEAFF. The DNA of the CDR3 is TGCGCCAGCAGCCCCCAAGGACAGGGCAACACTGAAGCTTTCTTT.

The sample holds a few counts of this clonotype. This chain connects TRBV24-1 to TRBJ2-3; a possible D gene is TRBD2 (6 bases). Trimming pared 7 bases from V and 2 bases from J, leaving 12 bases between. This CDR3 comprises 14 residues. CDR1 is KGHDR, CDR2 SFDVKD, per germline. In nucleotides, the CDR3 is TGTGCCACCAGGGGTCTAGCGTCCACAGATACGCAGTATTTT. The encoded protein is CATRGLASTDTQYF.

This clonotype was seen a single time. The V and J genes are TRBV7-3 and TRBJ2-3, with D perhaps TRBD2 (6 bases). In germline, CDR1 is SGHTA, CDR2 FQGTGA. The CDR3 runs to 12 residues. V was clipped by 8 bases and J by 0 bases, with 6 bases between them. CDR3 loop: CASGTSTDTQYF. CDR3 nucleotide sequence: TGTGCCAGCGGGACTAGCACAGATACGCAGTATTTT.

There are a few counts of this clonotype. The rearrangement links TRBV20-1 to TRBJ1-1; TRBD1 matches at 7 bases. The CDR3 has 14 amino acids. The germline gives CDR1 DFQATT, CDR2 SNEGSKA (reference sequence). V lost 5 bases to trimming and J lost 5 bases; unmatched junction nucleotides: 11. The CDR3 sequence is CSARNNRGRTEAFF. CDR3 nucleotides: TGCAGTGCTCGAAATAACAGGGGCCGTACTGAAGCTTTCTTT.

This clonotype counts as medium-sized. The chain links TRBV6-1 to TRBJ2-5; tentatively, D is TRBD2 (5 bases). CDR3 length: 13 residues. The germline CDR1 and CDR2 sequences are MNHNS and SASEGT. Trimming left V 6 bases short and J 7 bases short, with 15 bases between. The DNA of the CDR3 is TGTGCCAGCAGCTCGACCCGTGCGGGGACCCAGTACTTC. Protein product: CASSSTRAGTQYF.

The sample holds a few counts of this clonotype. The chain links TRBV20-1 to TRBJ2-7; D gene unclear. The CDR3 has 13 amino acids. The V end was cut by 0 bases, the J end by 7 bases, with 13 bases between. From germline, CDR1 is DFQATT and CDR2 SNEGSKA (reference sequence). CDR3: CSARDHGQFEQYF. The DNA for the CDR3 is TGCAGTGCTAGAGATCATGGGCAGTTTGAGCAGTACTTC.

This clonotype qualifies as medium-sized. The chain combines TRBV28 with TRBJ1-2; D might be TRBD1 (5 bases). The CDR3 is made up of 13 amino acids. Per germline, CDR1 MDHEN and CDR2 SYDVKM. Trimming shortened V by 10 bases and J by 5 bases, and 17 bases separated the two germline ends. CDR3 in DNA: TGTGCCACCTTCGACAGTACGATTTATGGCTACACCTTC. This gives the protein CATFDSTIYGYTF.